This TCR beta chain came from a study of identical twins. From the 5' RACE reads, TCRdb called clonotypes with MiXCR, one entry per CDR3 protein. The data show hundreds of thousands of distinct CDR3 sequences, with approximately 18% seen just once and approximately 14% held by the top ten. Trimming cost V 5 bases and J 3 bases; bases outside gene matches: 3. This CDR3 has 13 residues. CDR1 is ENHRY, CDR2 SYGVKD, per germline. The same sample was also used in a study of T cells expressing NK-cell markers.

This clonotype originated in a woman under 30 in good health. The rearrangement links TRBV10-3 to TRBJ2-5, with TRBD1 identical over 7 bases. Sequencing was carried out using PBMCs. The DNA of the CDR3 is TGTGCCATCAGTCCAGGGACAGAAGAGACCCAGTACTTC. This codes for CAISPGTEETQYF.